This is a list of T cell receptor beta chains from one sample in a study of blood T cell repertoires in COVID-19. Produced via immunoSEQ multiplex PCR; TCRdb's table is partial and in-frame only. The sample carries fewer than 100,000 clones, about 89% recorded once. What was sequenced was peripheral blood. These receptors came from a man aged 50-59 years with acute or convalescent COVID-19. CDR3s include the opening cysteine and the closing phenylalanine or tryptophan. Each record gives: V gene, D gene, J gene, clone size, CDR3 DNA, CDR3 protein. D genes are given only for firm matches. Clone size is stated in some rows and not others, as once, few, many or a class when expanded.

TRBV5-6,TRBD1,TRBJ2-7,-,TGTGCCAGCAGCTTCTTTGGGGACAGGGACAGCAATTACGAGCAGTACTTC,CASSFFGDRDSNYEQYF
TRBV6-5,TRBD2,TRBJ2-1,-,TGTGCCAGCATGCTGACTAGCGGGAGGCCAAATGAGCAGTTCTTC,CASMLTSGRPNEQFF
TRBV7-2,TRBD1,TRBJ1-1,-,TGTGCCAGCAGCTCCCGGGACAGGGGCTACATGAACACTGAAGCTTTCTTT,CASSSRDRGYMNTEAFF
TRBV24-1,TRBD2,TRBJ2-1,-,TGTGCCACCAGTGACCAGACTAGCGGGAGTCTTCATGAGCAGTTCTTC,CATSDQTSGSLHEQFF
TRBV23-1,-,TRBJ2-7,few,TGCGCCAGCAGCCCGGGACAAGACTACGAGCAGTACTTC,CASSPGQDYEQYF
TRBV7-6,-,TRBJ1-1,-,TGTGCCAGCAGCTCGACGCAGGGGAGCCCTGAAGCTTTCTTT,CASSSTQGSPEAFF
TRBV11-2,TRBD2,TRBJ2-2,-,TGTGCCAGCAGCTTAACCGGGACTACACGCACCGGGGAGCTGTTTTTT,CASSLTGTTRTGELFF
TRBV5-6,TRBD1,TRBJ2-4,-,TGTGCCAGCAGCTTGCCGGGACAGAAAAACATTCAGTACTTC,CASSLPGQKNIQYF
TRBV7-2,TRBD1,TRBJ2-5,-,TGTGCCAGCAGCTTAACCCGGGACAGGGATCAGTACTTC,CASSLTRDRDQYF
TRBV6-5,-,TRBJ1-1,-,TGTGCCAGCACCTATTTCGGGGGGGCTGTTGATGAAGCTTTCTTT,CASTYFGGAVDEAFF
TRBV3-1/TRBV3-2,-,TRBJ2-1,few,TGTGCCAGCAGCCCGGAACTAGCTGTCGGGATCAATGAGCAGTTCTTC,CASSPELAVGINEQFF
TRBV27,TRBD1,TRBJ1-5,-,TGTGCCAGCAGTTCCCGGGGGGGAGGGACAGGGATTAATCAGCCCCAGCATTTT,CASSSRGGGTGINQPQHF
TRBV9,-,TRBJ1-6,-,TGTGCCAGCAGCCTAACCGAGCGTTCACCCCTCCACTTT,CASSLTERSPLHF
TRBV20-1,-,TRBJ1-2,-,TGCAGTATAGTTAGGGGCTATGGCTACACCTTC,CSIVRGYGYTF
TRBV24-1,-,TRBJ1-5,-,TGTGCCACCAGTGATGGTCTGGAGGAAGGTCAGCCCCAGCATTTT,CATSDGLEEGQPQHF
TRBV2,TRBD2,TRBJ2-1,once,TGTGCCAGCAGTGAGACGGGACTACTTAGCTCCTACAATGAGCAGTTCTTC,CASSETGLLSSYNEQFF